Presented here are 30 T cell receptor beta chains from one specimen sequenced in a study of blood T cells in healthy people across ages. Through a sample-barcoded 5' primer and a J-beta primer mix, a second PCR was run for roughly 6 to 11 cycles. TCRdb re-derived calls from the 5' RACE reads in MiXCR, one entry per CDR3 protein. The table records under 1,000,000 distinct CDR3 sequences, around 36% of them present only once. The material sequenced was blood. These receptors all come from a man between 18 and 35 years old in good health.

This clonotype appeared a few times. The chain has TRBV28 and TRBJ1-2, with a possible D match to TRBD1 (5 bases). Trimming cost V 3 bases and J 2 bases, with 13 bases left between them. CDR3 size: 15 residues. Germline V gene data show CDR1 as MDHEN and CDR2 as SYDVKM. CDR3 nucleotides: TGTGCCAGCAGTTTTATGGGGCGCTTGAACTATGGCTACACCTTC. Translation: CASSFMGRLNYGYTF.

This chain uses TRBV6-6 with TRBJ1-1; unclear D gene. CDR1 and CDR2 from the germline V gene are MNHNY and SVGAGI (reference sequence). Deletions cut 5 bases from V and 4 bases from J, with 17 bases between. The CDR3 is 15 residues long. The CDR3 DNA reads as TGTGCCAGCAGTGACGCAATCCCACATAGCACTGAAGCTTTCTTT. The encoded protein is CASSDAIPHSTEAFF.

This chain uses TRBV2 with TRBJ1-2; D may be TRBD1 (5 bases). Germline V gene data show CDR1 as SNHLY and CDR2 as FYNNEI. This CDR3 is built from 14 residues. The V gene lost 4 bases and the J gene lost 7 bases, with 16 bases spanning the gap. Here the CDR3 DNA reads TGTGCCAGCAGTGGAACCCAGGGTTCGGGTGGCTACACCTTC. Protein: CASSGTQGSGGYTF.

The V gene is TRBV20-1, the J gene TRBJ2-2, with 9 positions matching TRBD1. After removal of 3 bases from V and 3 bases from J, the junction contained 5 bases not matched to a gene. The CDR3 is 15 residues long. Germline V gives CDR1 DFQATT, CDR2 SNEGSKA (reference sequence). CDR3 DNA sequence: TGCAGTGCTAGGGTTCGACAGGGGGACACCGGGGAGCTGTTTTTT. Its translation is CSARVRQGDTGELFF.

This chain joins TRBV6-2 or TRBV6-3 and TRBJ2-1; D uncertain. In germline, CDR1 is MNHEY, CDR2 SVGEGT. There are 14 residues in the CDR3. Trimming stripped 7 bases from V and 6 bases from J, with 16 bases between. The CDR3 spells CASTSMGRPNEQFF. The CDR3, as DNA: TGTGCCAGCACTTCCATGGGAAGGCCCAATGAGCAGTTCTTC.

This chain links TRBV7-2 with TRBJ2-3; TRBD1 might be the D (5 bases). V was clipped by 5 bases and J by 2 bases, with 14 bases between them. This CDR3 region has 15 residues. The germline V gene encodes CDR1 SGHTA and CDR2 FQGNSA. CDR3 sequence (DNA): TGTGCCAGCAGCAAAGACGGACACCCCACAGATACGCAGTATTTT. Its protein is CASSKDGHPTDTQYF. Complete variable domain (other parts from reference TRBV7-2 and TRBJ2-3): GAGVSQSPSNKVTEKGKDVELRCDPISGHTALYWYRQSLGQGLEFLIYFQGNSAPDKSGLPSDRFSAERTGGSVSTLTIQRTQQEDSAVYLCASSKDGHPTDTQYFGPGTRLTVL.

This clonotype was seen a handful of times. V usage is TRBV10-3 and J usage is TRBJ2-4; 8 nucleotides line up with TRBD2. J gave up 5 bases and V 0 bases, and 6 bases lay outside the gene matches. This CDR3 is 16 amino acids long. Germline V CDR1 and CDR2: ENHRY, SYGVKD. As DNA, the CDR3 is TGTGCCATCAGTGAGTCGCGGGGGGCAGAACAAAACATTCAGTACTTC. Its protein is CAISESRGAEQNIQYF.

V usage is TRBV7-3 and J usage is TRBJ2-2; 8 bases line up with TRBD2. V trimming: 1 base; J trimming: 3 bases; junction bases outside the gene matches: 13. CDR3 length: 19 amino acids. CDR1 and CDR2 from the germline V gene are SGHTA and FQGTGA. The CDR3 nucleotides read TGTGCCAGCAGCTTAAGAGTCCCGGGGGGGCCTATCGACACCGGGGAGCTGTTTTTT. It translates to CASSLRVPGGPIDTGELFF.

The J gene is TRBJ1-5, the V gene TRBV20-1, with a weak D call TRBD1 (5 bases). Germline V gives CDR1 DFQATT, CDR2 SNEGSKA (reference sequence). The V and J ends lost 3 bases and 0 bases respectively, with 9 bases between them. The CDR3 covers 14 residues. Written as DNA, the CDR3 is TGCAGTGCTAGTCGGGGGAATAGCAATCAGCCCCAGCATTTT. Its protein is CSASRGNSNQPQHF.

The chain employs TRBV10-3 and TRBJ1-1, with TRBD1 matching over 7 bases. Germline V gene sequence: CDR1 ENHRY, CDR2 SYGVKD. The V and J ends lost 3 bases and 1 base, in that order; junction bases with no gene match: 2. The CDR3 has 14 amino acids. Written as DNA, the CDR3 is TGTGCCATCAGTGACACAGGGGAGAACACTGAAGCTTTCTTT. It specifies CAISDTGENTEAFF.

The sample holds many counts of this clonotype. In DNA, the CDR3 is TGTGCCAGCAGTTTATCTTCCTACAATGAGCAGTTCTTC. This gives the protein CASSLSSYNEQFF. The chain uses TRBV27 and TRBJ2-1; D not resolved. The germline V and J ends were trimmed by 0 bases and 1 base, with 1 base remaining between them. The CDR3 is made up of 13 amino acids. In germline, CDR1 is MNHEY, CDR2 SMNVEV (reference sequence).

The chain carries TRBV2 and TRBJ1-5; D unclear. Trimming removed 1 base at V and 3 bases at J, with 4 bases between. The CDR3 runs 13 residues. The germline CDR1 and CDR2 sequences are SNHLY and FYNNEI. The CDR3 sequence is CASSEGNNQPQHF. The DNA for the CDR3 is TGTGCCAGCAGTGAAGGGAACAATCAGCCCCAGCATTTT.

The CDR3 spells CASSEARSNNEQYF. The DNA for the CDR3 is TGTGCCAGCAGTGAAGCGAGAAGTAACAATGAGCAGTACTTC. V usage is TRBV2 and J usage is TRBJ2-5, with D unresolved. The V gene's germline CDR1 is SNHLY and CDR2 FYNNEI. The V and J ends lost 0 bases and 11 bases respectively, with 16 bases between them. CDR3 length equals 14 residues.

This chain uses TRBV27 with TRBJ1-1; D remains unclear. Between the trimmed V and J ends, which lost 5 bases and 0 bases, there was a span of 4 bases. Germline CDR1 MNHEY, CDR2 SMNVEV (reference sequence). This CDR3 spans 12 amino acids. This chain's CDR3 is CASSTMNTEAFF. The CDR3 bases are TGTGCCAGCAGTACAATGAACACTGAAGCTTTCTTT.

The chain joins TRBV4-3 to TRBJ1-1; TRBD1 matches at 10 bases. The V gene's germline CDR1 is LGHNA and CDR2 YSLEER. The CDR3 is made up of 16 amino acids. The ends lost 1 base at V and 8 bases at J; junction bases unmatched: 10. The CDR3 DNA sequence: TGCGCCAGCAGCCAAGGGCCGGGACAGGGGTGGCCCGAAGCTTTCTTT. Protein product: CASSQGPGQGWPEAFF.

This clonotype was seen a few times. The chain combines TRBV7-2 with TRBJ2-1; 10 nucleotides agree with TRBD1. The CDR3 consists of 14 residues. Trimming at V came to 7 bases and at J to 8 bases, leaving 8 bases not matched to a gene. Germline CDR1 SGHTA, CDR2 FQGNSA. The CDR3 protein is CASTLGQGIDEQFF. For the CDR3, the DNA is TGTGCCAGCACCCTGGGACAGGGGATCGATGAGCAGTTCTTC.

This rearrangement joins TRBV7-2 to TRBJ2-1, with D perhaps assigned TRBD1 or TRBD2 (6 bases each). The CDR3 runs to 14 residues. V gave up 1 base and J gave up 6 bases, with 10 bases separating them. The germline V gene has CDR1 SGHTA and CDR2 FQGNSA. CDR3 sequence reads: CASSLEQGGNEQFF. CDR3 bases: TGTGCCAGCAGCTTAGAACAGGGAGGCAATGAGCAGTTCTTC.

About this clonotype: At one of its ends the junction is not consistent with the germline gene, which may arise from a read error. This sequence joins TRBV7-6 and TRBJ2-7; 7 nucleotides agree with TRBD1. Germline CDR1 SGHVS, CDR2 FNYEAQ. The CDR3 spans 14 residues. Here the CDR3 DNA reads TGTGCCGGCAGCCACAACCGGGACAGCTACGAGCAGTACTTC. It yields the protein CAGSHNRDSYEQYF.

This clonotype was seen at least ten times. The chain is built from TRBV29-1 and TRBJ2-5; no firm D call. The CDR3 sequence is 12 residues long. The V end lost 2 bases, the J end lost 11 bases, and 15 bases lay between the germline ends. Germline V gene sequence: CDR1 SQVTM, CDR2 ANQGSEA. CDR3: CSVEYRDNEQYF. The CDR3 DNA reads TGCAGCGTTGAATATAGGGATAATGAGCAGTACTTC.

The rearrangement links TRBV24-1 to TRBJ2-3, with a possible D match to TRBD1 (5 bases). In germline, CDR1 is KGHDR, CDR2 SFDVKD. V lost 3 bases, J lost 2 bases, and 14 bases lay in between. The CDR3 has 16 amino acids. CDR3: CATSDAFQGYTDTQYF. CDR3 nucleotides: TGTGCCACCAGTGATGCTTTCCAGGGCTACACAGATACGCAGTATTTT.

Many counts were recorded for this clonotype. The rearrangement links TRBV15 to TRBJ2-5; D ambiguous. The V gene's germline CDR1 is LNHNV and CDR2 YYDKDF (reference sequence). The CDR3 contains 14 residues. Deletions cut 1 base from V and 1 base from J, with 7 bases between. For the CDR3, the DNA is TGTGCCACCAGCAGAGGACGGCTCCAAGAGACCCAGTACTTC. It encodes CATSRGRLQETQYF.

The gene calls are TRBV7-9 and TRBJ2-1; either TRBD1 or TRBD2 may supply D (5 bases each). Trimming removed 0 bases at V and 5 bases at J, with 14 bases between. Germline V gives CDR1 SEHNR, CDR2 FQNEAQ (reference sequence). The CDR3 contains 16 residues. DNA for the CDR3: TGTGCCAGCAGCTTAGCTGGGGGAACCTTAAACAATGAGCAGTTCTTC. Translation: CASSLAGGTLNNEQFF.

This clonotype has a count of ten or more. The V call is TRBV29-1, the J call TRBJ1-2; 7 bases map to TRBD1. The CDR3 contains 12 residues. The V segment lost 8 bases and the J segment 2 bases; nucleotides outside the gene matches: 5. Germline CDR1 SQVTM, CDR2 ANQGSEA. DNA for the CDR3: TGCAGCTCGACGACAGGGAACTATGGCTACACCTTC. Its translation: CSSTTGNYGYTF.

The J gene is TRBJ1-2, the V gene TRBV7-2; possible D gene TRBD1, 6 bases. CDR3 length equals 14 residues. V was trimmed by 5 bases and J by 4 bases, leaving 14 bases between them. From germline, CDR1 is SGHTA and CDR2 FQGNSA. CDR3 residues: CASSTLTGFYGYTF. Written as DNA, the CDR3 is TGTGCCAGCAGCACCCTGACAGGCTTCTATGGCTACACCTTC.

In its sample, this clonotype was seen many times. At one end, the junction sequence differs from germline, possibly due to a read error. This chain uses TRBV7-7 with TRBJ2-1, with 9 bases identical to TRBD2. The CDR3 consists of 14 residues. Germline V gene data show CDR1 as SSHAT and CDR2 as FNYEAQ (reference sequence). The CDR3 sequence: CASNLAGGQNEQFF. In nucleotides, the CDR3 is TGTGCTAGCAACTTGGCGGGGGGGCAAAATGAGCAGTTCTTC.

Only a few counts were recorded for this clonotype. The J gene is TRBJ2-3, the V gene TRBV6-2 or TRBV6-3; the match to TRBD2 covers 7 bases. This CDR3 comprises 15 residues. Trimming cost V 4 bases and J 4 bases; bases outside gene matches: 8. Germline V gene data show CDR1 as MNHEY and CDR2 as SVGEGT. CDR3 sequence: CASSLDGGWADTQYF. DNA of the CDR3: TGTGCCAGCAGTTTGGACGGGGGGTGGGCAGATACGCAGTATTTT.

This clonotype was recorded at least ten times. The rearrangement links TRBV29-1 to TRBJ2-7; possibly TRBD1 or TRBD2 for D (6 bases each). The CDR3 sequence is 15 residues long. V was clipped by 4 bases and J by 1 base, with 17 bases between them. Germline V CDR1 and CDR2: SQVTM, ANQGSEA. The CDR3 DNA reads TGCAGCGTTGTAGCGGACAGACATAAATCCTACGAGCAGTACTTC. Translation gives CSVVADRHKSYEQYF.

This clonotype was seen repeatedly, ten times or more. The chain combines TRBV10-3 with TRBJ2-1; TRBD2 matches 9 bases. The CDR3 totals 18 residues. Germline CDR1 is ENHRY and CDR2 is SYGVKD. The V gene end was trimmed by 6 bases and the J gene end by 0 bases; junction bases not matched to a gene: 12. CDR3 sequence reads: CAIRTTSGSGLSYNEQFF. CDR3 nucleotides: TGTGCCATCAGGACGACTAGCGGCTCTGGACTCTCCTACAATGAGCAGTTCTTC.

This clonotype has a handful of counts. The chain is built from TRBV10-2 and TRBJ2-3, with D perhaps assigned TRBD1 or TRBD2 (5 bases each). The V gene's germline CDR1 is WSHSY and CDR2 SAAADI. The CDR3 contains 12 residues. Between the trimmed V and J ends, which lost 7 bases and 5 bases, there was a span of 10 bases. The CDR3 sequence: CASTPGRDTQYF. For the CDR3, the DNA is TGCGCCAGCACACCAGGGAGAGATACGCAGTATTTT.

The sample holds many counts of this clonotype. The CDR3 sequence is CSASGQGRQETQYF. The CDR3 nucleotides read TGCAGTGCTTCGGGACAGGGAAGGCAAGAGACCCAGTACTTC. This chain uses TRBV20-1 with TRBJ2-5, with 9 bases fitting TRBD1. The V gene end was trimmed by 5 bases and the J gene end by 2 bases; junction bases not matched to a gene: 6. The CDR3 extends over 14 amino acids. The germline gives CDR1 DFQATT, CDR2 SNEGSKA (reference sequence).